The rows below give T cell receptor beta chains drawn from one sample of a study of blood T cell repertoires in COVID-19. Clones were read by immunoSEQ multiplex PCR, and TCRdb kept only the in-frame ones, dropping some. Of 95,000 to 150,000 clones in the sample, about 90% were seen once. Sequencing was done on a sample of peripheral blood. These receptors were collected from a woman aged 65 to 85 with acute or convalescent COVID-19. Both conserved end residues are part of each CDR3. A clone size is listed for some rows: how often the clone was seen (once, few, many), or a class if it is expanded.

size: NA
V: TRBV7-2
J: TRBJ2-7
CDR3: CASSRAGTAATYEQYF

size: NA
V: TRBV5-6
J: TRBJ2-2
CDR3: CASSKLGRGANTGELFF

size: few
V: TRBV28
J: TRBJ2-7
CDR3: CASSPRGGRNEQYF

size: NA
V: TRBV4-1
J: TRBJ1-2
CDR3: CASSQESLYGYTF

size: NA
V: TRBV7-6
J: TRBJ1-3
CDR3: CASSPIRGGFGNTIYF

size: NA
V: TRBV5-1
J: TRBJ2-2
CDR3: CASSLDMTVTGELFF

size: NA
V: TRBV4-1
J: TRBJ1-5
CDR3: CASSQRFPGQGIAQPQHF

size: NA
V: TRBV19
J: TRBJ2-1
CDR3: CASSSEGQGAYNEQFF

size: once
V: TRBV11-3
J: TRBJ2-1
CDR3: CASSPRQGSRNEQFF

size: NA
V: TRBV19
J: TRBJ1-2
CDR3: CASSIDRDYGYTF

size: NA
V: TRBV29-1
J: TRBJ1-3
CDR3: CSVGGPEDTIYF

size: NA
V: TRBV10-2
J: TRBJ2-5
CDR3: CATSLRYQETQYF

size: NA
V: TRBV9
J: TRBJ1-2
CDR3: CASSNRETNYGYTF

size: NA
V: TRBV5-1
J: TRBJ1-5
CDR3: CASSPGTQNQPQHF

size: NA
V: TRBV4-2
J: TRBJ1-2
CDR3: CASSQRRVDGYTF

size: NA
V: TRBV6-5
J: TRBJ1-5
CDR3: CASSGTGESNQPQHF

size: once
V: TRBV5-1
J: TRBJ2-5
CDR3: CASSLLSRGETQYF

size: NA
V: TRBV10-3
J: TRBJ2-7
CDR3: CAISGLNYEQYF

size: NA
V: TRBV2
J: TRBJ1-4
CDR3: CASSRDRQNEKLFF

size: NA
V: TRBV6-5
J: TRBJ1-2
CDR3: CASSTGGYGYTF

size: NA
V: TRBV7-8
J: TRBJ2-7
CDR3: CASSLPLAGGYEQYF

size: NA
V: TRBV6-5
J: TRBJ1-2
CDR3: CASRETTGANYGYTF

size: NA
V: TRBV9
J: TRBJ1-2
CDR3: CASSAEPGRGYGYTF

size: NA
V: TRBV11-2
J: TRBJ1-1
CDR3: CASSSDRVATEAFF